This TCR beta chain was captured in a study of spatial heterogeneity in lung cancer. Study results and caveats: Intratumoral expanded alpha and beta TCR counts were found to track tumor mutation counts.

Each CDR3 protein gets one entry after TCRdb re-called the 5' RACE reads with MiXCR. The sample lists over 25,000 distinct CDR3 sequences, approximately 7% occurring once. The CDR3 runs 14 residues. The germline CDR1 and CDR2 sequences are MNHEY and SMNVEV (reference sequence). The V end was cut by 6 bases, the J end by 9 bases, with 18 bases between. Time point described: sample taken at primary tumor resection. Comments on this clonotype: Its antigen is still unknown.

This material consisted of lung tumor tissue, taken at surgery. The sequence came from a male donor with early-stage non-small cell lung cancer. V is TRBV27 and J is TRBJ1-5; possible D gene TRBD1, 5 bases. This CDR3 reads CASSPGSLRGPQHF. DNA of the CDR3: TGTGCCAGCAGCCCTGGGAGCTTAAGGGGGCCCCAGCATTTT.